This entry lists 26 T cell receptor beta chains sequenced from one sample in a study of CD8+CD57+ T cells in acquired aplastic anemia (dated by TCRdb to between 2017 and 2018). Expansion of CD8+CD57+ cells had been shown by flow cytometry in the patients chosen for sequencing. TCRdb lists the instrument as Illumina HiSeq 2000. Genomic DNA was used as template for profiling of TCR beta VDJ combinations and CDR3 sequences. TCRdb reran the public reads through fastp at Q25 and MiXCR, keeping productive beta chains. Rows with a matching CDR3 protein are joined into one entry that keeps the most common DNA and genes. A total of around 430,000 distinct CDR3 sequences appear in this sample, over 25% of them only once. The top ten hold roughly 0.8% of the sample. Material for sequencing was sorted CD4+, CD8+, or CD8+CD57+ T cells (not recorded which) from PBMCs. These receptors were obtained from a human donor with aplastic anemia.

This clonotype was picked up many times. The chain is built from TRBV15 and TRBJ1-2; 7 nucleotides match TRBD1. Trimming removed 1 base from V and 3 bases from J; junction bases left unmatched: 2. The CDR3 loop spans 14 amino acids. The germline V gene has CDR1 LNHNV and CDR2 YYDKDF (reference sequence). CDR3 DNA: TGTGCCACCAGCAGAGGTCAGGGGGACTATGGCTACACCTTC. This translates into CATSRGQGDYGYTF.

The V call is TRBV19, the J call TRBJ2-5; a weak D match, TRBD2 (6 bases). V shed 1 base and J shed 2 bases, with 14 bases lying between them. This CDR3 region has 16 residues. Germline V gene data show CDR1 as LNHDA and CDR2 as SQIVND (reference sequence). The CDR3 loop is CASSIGGGRSQETQYF. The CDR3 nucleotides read TGTGCCAGTAGTATAGGGGGAGGTCGGTCACAAGAGACCCAGTACTTC.

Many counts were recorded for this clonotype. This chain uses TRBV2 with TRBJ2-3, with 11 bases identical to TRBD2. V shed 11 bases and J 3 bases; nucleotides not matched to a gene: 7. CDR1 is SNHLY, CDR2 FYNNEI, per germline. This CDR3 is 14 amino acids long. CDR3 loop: CAVVAGGITDTQYF. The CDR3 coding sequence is TGTGCCGTTGTAGCGGGAGGGATAACAGATACGCAGTATTTT.

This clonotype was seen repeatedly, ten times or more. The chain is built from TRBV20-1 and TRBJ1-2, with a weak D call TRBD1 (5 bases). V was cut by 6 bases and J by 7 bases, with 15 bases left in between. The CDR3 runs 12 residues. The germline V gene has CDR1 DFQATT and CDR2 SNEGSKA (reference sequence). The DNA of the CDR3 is TGCAGTGCCCAGAAAGGGACGACTGGCTACACCTTC. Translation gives CSAQKGTTGYTF.

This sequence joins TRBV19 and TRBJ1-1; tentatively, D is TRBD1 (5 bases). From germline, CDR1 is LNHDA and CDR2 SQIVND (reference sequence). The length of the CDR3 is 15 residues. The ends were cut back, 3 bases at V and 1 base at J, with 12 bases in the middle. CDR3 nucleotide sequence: TGTGCCAGTAGTATTGCGACAGAGGGGAACACTGAAGCTTTCTTT. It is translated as CASSIATEGNTEAFF.

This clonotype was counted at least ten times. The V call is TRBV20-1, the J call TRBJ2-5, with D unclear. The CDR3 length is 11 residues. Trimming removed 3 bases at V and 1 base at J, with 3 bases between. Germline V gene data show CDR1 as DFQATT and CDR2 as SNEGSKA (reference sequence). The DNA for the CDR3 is TGCAGTGCTAGCACCCAAGAGACCCAGTACTTC. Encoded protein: CSASTQETQYF.

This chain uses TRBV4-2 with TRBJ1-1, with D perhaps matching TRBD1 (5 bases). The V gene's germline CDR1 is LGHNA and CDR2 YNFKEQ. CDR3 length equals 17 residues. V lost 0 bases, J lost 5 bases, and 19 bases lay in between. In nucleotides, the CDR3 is TGTGCCAGCAGCCAAGACGCGGGACCTCCTCACGGGACTGAAGCTTTCTTT. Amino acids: CASSQDAGPPHGTEAFF.

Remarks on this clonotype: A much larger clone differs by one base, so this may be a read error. CDR3: CAGSFTGGREQYF. Written as DNA, the CDR3 is TGCGCCGGCAGCTTTACAGGGGGTCGCGAGCAGTACTTC. The V gene is TRBV5-1, the J gene TRBJ2-7, with 8 bases fitting TRBD1. The germline V gene encodes CDR1 SGHRS and CDR2 YFSETQ. The CDR3 runs to 13 residues.

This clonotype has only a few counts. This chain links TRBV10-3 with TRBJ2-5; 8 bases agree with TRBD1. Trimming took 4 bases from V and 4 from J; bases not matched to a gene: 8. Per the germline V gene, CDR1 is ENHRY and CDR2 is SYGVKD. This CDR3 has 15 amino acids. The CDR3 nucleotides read TGTGCCATCAGTGGGACAGGGAGAGGAGGAGAGACCCAGTACTTC. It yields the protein CAISGTGRGGETQYF.

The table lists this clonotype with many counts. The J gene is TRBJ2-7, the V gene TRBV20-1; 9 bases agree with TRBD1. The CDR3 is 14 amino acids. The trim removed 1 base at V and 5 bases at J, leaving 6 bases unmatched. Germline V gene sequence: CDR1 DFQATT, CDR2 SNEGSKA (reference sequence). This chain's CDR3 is CSARGGTGFHEQYF. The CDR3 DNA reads TGCAGTGCTAGAGGCGGGACAGGGTTCCACGAGCAGTACTTC.

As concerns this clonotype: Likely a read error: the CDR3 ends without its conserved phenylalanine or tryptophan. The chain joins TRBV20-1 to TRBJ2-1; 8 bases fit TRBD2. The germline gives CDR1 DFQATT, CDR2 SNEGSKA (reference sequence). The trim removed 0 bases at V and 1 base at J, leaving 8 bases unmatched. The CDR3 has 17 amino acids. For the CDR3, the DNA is TGCAGTGCTAGAGACCCGGGGAGCGGGAGTTCCTACAATGAGCAGTTCCTC. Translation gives CSARDPGSGSSYNEQFL.

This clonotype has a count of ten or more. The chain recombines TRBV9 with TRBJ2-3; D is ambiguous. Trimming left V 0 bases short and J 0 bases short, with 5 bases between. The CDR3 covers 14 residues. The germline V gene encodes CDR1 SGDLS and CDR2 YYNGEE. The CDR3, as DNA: TGTGCCAGCAGCGTAGAGTCTAGCACAGATACGCAGTATTTT. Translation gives CASSVESSTDTQYF.

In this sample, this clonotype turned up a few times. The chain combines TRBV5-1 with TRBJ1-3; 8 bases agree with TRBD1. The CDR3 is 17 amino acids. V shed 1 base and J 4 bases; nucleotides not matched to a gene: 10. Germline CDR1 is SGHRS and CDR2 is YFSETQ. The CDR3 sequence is CASSLWTGTGGGNTIYF. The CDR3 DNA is TGCGCCAGCAGCTTGTGGACAGGGACAGGCGGAGGAAACACCATATATTTT.

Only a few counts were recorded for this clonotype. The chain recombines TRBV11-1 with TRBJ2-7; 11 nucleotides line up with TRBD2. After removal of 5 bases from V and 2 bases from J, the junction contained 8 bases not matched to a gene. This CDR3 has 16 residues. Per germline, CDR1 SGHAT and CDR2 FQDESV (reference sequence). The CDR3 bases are TGTGCCAGCAGCCGCCTAGCGGGGGGCTCTACCTACGAGCAGTACTTC. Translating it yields CASSRLAGGSTYEQYF.

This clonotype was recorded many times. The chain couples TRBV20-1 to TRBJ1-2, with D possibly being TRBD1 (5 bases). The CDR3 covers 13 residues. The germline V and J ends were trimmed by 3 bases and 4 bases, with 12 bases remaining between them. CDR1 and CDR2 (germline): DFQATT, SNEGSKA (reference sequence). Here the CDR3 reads CSAREQESYGYTF. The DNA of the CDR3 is TGCAGTGCTAGGGAACAGGAGAGCTATGGCTACACCTTC.

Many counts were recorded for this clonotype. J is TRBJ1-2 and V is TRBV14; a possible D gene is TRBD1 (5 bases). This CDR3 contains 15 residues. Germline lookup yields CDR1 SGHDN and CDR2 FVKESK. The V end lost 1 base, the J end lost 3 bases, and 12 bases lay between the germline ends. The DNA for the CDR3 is TGTGCCAGCAGCCAAGGGGCCGGGACGGACTATGGCTACACCTTC. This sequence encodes CASSQGAGTDYGYTF.

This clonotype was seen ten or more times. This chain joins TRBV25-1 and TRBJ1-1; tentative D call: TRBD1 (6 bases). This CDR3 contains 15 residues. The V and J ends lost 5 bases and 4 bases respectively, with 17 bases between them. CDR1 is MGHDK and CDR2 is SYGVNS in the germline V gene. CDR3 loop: CASSPSTGIGTEAFF. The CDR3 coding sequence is TGTGCCAGCAGTCCATCGACAGGCATAGGCACTGAAGCTTTCTTT.

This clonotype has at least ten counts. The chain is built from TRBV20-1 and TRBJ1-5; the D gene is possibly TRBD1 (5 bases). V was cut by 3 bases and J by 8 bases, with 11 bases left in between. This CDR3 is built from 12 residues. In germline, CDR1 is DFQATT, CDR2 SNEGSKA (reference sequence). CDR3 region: CSASWGKEPQHF. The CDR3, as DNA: TGCAGTGCTAGTTGGGGCAAGGAGCCCCAGCATTTT.

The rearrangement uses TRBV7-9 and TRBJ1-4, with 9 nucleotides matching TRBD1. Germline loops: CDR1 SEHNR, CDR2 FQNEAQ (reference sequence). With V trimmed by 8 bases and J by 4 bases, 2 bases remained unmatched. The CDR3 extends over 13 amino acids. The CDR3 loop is CASSTGGNEKLFF. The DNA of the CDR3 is TGTGCCAGCTCGACAGGGGGTAATGAAAAACTGTTTTTT. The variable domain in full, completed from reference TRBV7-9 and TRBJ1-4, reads DTGVSQNPRHKITKRGQNVTFRCDPISEHNRLYWYRQTLGQGPEFLTYFQNEAQLEKSRLLSDRFSAERPKGSFSTLEIQRTEQGDSAMYLCASSTGGNEKLFFGSGTQLSVL.

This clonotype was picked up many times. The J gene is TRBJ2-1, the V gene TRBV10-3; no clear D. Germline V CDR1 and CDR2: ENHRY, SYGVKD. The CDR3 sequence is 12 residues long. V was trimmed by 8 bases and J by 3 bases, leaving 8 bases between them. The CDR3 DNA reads TGTGCCATCTCGTCCCTCTACAATGAGCAGTTCTTC. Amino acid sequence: CAISSLYNEQFF.

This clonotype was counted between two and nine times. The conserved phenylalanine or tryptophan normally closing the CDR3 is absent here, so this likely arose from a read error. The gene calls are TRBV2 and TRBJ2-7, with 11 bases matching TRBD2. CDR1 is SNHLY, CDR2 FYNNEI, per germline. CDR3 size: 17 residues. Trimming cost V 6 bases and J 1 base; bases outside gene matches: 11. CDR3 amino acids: CASSAAQLAGESYEQYS. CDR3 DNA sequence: TGTGCCAGCAGCGCCGCCCAACTAGCGGGGGAGTCCTACGAGCAGTACTCC.

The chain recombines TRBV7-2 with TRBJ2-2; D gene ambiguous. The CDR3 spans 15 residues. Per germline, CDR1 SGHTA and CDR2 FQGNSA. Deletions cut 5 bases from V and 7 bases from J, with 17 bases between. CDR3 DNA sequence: TGTGCCAGCAGCAACCCGCCGGCTGGCATCGGGGAGCTGTTTTTT. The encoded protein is CASSNPPAGIGELFF.

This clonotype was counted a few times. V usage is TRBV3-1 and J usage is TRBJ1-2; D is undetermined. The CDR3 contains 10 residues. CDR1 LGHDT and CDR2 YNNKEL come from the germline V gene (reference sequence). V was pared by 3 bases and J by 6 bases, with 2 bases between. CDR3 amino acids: CASSHDGYTF. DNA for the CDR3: TGTGCCAGCAGCCATGATGGCTACACCTTC.

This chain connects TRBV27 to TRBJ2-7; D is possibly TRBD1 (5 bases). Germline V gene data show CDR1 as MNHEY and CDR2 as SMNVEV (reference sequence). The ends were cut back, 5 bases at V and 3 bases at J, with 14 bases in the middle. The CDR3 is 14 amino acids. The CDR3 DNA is TGTGCCAGCAGTCGCCGACAGACCGACTACGAGCAGTACTTC. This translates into CASSRRQTDYEQYF.

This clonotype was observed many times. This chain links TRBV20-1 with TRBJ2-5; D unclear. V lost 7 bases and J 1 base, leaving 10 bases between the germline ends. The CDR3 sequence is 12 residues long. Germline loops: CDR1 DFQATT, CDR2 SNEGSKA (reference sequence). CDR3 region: CSGYRVQETQYF. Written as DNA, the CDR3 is TGCAGTGGATACAGAGTCCAAGAGACCCAGTACTTC.

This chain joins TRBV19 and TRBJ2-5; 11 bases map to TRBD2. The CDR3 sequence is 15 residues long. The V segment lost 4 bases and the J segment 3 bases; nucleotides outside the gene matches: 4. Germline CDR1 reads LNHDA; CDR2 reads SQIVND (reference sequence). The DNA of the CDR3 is TGTGCCAGTAGTAGACTAGCGGGGATCGAAGAGACCCAGTACTTC. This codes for CASSRLAGIEETQYF.